The rows below give T cell receptor beta chains drawn from one sample of a study of blood T cells in healthy people across ages. TCRdb independently ran MiXCR on the 5' RACE reads; one entry per CDR3 protein. Seen here are 1.5 million to 2 million distinct CDR3 sequences, approximately 40% observed once, and the top ten hold roughly 23%. The sequenced sample was blood. The origin of the receptors is a human donor in good health. The CDR3 runs from the conserved cysteine through the conserved F or W. Fields, in order: D gene, clone size, CDR3 length, V gene, J gene, CDR3 DNA, CDR3 protein. D genes are given only for firm matches. Only part of the rows carry a size: once, few, many, or a class if the clone is expanded.

>-|-|15|TRBV6-2/TRBV6-3|TRBJ1-1
TGTGCCAGCAGTCGGACGGAGTCGATGAACACTGAAGCTTTCTTT
CASSRTESMNTEAFF
>-|-|17|TRBV7-2|TRBJ2-3
TGTGCCAGCAGCATAGGATGGGGTGGTGGGGAGACAGATACGCAGTATTTT
CASSIGWGGGETDTQYF
>-|few|13|TRBV7-2|TRBJ1-3
TGTGCCAGCAGCTTAGAAGGTGGCAACACCATATATTTT
CASSLEGGNTIYF
>-|few|15|TRBV7-3|TRBJ1-2
TGTGCCAGCAGCTTATGGGTCGGGGGTACCTATGGCTACACCTTC
CASSLWVGGTYGYTF
>-|-|17|TRBV15|TRBJ2-6
TGTGCCACCAGCAGAGATCATCCCACGGGAGGGGCCAACGTCCTGACTTTC
CATSRDHPTGGANVLTF
>-|few|17|TRBV7-9|TRBJ2-1
TGTGCCAGCAGCCCAAAGACAGCACAGAGCCCCTACAATGAGCAGTTCTTC
CASSPKTAQSPYNEQFF
>-|-|18|TRBV7-9|TRBJ1-2
-
CASSLGDEQYFGPDGYTF
>-|many|11|TRBV29-1|TRBJ1-1
TGCAGCGTTCAGGGGAACACTGAAGCTTTCTTT
CSVQGNTEAFF
>-|-|14|TRBV20-1|TRBJ2-1
TGCAGTGCTAGAGCGGGGGGCAAGTACAATGAGCAGTTCTTC
CSARAGGKYNEQFF
>-|-|15|TRBV4-3|TRBJ1-2
TGCGCCAGCAGCCCCAAATCGGACGGGAACTATGGCTACACCTTC
CASSPKSDGNYGYTF
>-|-|16|TRBV20-1|TRBJ2-7
TGCAGTGCTAGAGATAGATTAGCCCCACGATCATACGAGCAGTACTTC
CSARDRLAPRSYEQYF
>-|-|14|TRBV21-1|TRBJ1-2
TGTGCCAGCAGCAAAACCCCGACAGGGTGCGGCTACACCTTC
CASSKTPTGCGYTF
>-|-|17|TRBV15|TRBJ2-3
TGTGCCACCAGCAGAGAGAAGACCAGCGGAACCTCAGATACGCAGTATTTT
CATSREKTSGTSDTQYF
>-|-|14|TRBV5-1|TRBJ2-5
TGCGCCAGCAGCTCCCCCGGGAGCGAAGAGACCCAGTACTTC
CASSSPGSEETQYF
>-|few|8|TRBV29-1|TRBJ2-1
TGCACCGACGGCGAGCAGTTCTTC
CTDGEQFF
>TRBD2|-|17|TRBV20-1|TRBJ2-1
TGCAGTGCTAGAGCCCTAAGGCGAGCGGGGGGACACAATGAGCAGTTCTTC
CSARALRRAGGHNEQFF
>-|-|15|TRBV27|TRBJ1-1
TGTGCCAGCAGTTTATCTTCCAGCTGGAACACTGAAGCTTTCTTT
CASSLSSSWNTEAFF
>-|many|14|TRBV4-3|TRBJ1-1
TGTGCCAGCAGCCAGGACAGCATGAACACTGAAGCTTTCTTT
CASSQDSMNTEAFF
>TRBD1|few|14|TRBV24-1|TRBJ1-2
TGTGCCACCAGTGCCCCGGACAGGAACTATGGCTACACCTTC
CATSAPDRNYGYTF
>-|few|13|TRBV20-1|TRBJ2-3
TGCAGTGAAGAGCAGCTAGGCACAGATACGCAGTATTTT
CSEEQLGTDTQYF
>-|-|18|TRBV7-8|TRBJ2-1
TGTGCCAGCAGCCACCCCTCCCGCGGGAAGGACAGCCACAATGAGCAGTTCTTC
CASSHPSRGKDSHNEQFF
>TRBD2|few|18|TRBV10-3|TRBJ2-1
TGTGCCATCAGTGAGTCGGTCCAGCGGGGGGGCCTCTATAGTGAGCAGTTCTTC
CAISESVQRGGLYSEQFF
>TRBD1|-|12|TRBV12-3/TRBV12-4|TRBJ2-5
TGTGCCAGCACCATAGGACAGGGCGGACAGTACTTC
CASTIGQGGQYF
>-|-|15|TRBV5-1|TRBJ2-7
TGCGCCAGCAGCTTGGGAGCAGTCATAACCTACGAGCAGTACTTC
CASSLGAVITYEQYF
>TRBD1|few|15|TRBV6-5|TRBJ1-2
TGTGCCAGCAGCCCTGACGGACAGGGAGGCTATGGCTACACCTTC
CASSPDGQGGYGYTF
>-|-|15|TRBV4-3|TRBJ1-2
TGCGCCAGCAGCCAAGAGCCAGGGTATTCCGATGGCTACACCTTC
CASSQEPGYSDGYTF
>-|many|15|TRBV12-3/TRBV12-4|TRBJ2-7
TGTGCCAGCAGTTTAGCCGGACTTTGGTCCTACGAGCAGTACTTC
CASSLAGLWSYEQYF
>-|-|16|TRBV3-1|TRBJ1-6
TGTGCCAGCAGCAACTACGGGACGGTGGATAATTCACCCCTCCACTTT
CASSNYGTVDNSPLHF
>-|-|14|TRBV5-1|TRBJ2-7
TGCGCCAGCATCATCCGGGACCTTCCCTACGAGCAGTACTTC
CASIIRDLPYEQYF
>TRBD1|-|13|TRBV19|TRBJ1-1
TGTGCCAGTAGTGGCTACAGGGGAGAAGAAGCTTTCTTT
CASSGYRGEEAFF
>-|few|14|TRBV11-3|TRBJ2-4
TGTGCCAGCAGTCCACTGGAGAGACCCTACGAGCGGTACTTC
CASSPLERPYERYF
>TRBD2|many|16|TRBV2|TRBJ2-1
TGTGCCAGCAGGGTAGGGCTAGCGGGGGGGCGGAATGAGCAGTTCTTC
CASRVGLAGGRNEQFF
>-|-|11|TRBV19|TRBJ1-2
TGTGCCAGTAGTATGGGGGACTCCTACACCTTC
CASSMGDSYTF
>TRBD2|many|12|TRBV7-9|TRBJ2-1
TGTGCCATACTAGCGTCCTACAATGAGCAGTTCTTC
CAILASYNEQFF
>-|-|13|TRBV6-6|TRBJ2-1
TGTGCCAGCGACAAGGGCGTGTGGGATGAGCAGTTCTTC
CASDKGVWDEQFF
>-|few|16|TRBV29-1|TRBJ2-3
TGCAGCGTTGAAGGTGGGAGCGGGACAGGCACAGATACGCAGTATTTT
CSVEGGSGTGTDTQYF
>-|few|15|TRBV10-3|TRBJ1-1
TGTGCCATCAGTGAGTATGGGACGGGGAACACTGAAGCTTTCTTT
CAISEYGTGNTEAFF
>-|-|18|TRBV6-7|TRBJ2-2
TGTGCCAGCCCTCAACTTAGGGGGACGGACGCGAACACCGGGGAGCTGTTTTTT
CASPQLRGTDANTGELFF
>-|-|16|TRBV5-1|TRBJ2-3
TGCGCCAGCTCCCCGGGGGCAGGGACGGCGGGAGATACGCAGTATTTT
CASSPGAGTAGDTQYF
>TRBD1|once|16|TRBV20-1|TRBJ1-1
TGCAGTGCCGCCACCCACGGACAGGGCGGGATTACTGAAGCTTTCTTT
CSAATHGQGGITEAFF
>TRBD1|once|15|TRBV11-1|TRBJ2-2
TGTGCCAGCAGCTTAGGACAGGGGGCACCCGGGGAGCTGTTTTTT
CASSLGQGAPGELFF
>TRBD2|-|14|TRBV20-1|TRBJ2-1
TGCGGTGTTCGGCGGGGGGCAAAAACAGATGAGCAGTTCTTC
CGVRRGAKTDEQFF
>-|-|13|TRBV20-1|TRBJ2-5
TGCAGTGCCGAGGGGGAAGGAGAAGAGACCCAGTACTTC
CSAEGEGEETQYF
>-|once|15|TRBV20-1|TRBJ2-1
TGCAGTGCTAAGTTCCACTTGACAAAAAGGAATGAGCAGTTCTTC
CSAKFHLTKRNEQFF
>-|-|15|TRBV9|TRBJ2-3
TGTGCCAGCAGCGTAGGCGTAAAGGGAACAGATACGCAGTATTTT
CASSVGVKGTDTQYF
>-|few|14|TRBV2|TRBJ2-3
TGTGCCAGCAGTGACCCCTCATTCACAGATACGCAGTATTTT
CASSDPSFTDTQYF
>-|-|15|TRBV12-3/TRBV12-4|TRBJ2-4
TGTGCCAGCAGTCCTCGGCGGGCAGATAAAAACATTCGGTACTTC
CASSPRRADKNIRYF
>TRBD1|-|14|TRBV20-1|TRBJ2-3
TGCAGTGCTCTGGACAGGGCCTTAAGGATCACGCAGTATTTT
CSALDRALRITQYF
>TRBD2|few|19|TRBV7-3|TRBJ2-1
TGTGCCAGCAGCTCCAATGGAAATTACAGGACTAGCGGGGGGAATGAGCAGTTCTTC
CASSSNGNYRTSGGNEQFF
>-|-|15|TRBV15|TRBJ2-5
TGTGCCACCAGCATCGACTCAGGGTCTGGGGAGACCCAGTACTTC
CATSIDSGSGETQYF
>-|few|16|TRBV12-5|TRBJ1-1
TGTGCTAGTGGGTTCAGCGGGGGGATAAAGGACACTGAAGCTTTCTTT
CASGFSGGIKDTEAFF
>-|few|12|TRBV2|TRBJ2-3
TGTGCCAGCAGGGAGTACACAGATACGCAGTATTTT
CASREYTDTQYF
>TRBD2|-|15|TRBV10-3|TRBJ2-1
TGTGCCATCAGTCATGGGCTAGCGGGGGCAGATGAGCAGTTCTTC
CAISHGLAGADEQFF
>TRBD1|few|17|TRBV27|TRBJ2-7
TGTGCCAGCAGACCACGCGGACAGGGGGCGCTCCTCTACGAGCAGTACTTC
CASRPRGQGALLYEQYF
>-|-|14|TRBV5-5|TRBJ1-1
TGTGCCAGCAGCTTTTATAACGGGAACACTGAAGCTTTCTTT
CASSFYNGNTEAFF
>-|few|17|TRBV6-2/TRBV6-3|TRBJ2-5
TGTGCCAGCACGGGGATTAGACAGCATCCCTTCCAAGAGACCCAGTACTTC
CASTGIRQHPFQETQYF
>-|-|13|TRBV12-3/TRBV12-4|TRBJ2-3
TGTGCCAGCAGTTTGTTGATGATAGATGCGCAGTATTTT
CASSLLMIDAQYF
>-|-|14|TRBV3-1|TRBJ2-2
TGTGCCAGCAGCCAAGGGATACAACCCGGGGAGCTGTTTTTT
CASSQGIQPGELFF
>-|few|15|TRBV28|TRBJ2-5
TGTGCCAGCAGTTTAGGCCCCGGTGGCCAGGAGACCCAGTACTTC
CASSLGPGGQETQYF
>-|few|15|TRBV4-1|TRBJ1-5
TGCGCCAGCAGCCAAGAATTTGGGGAGAATCAGCCCCAGCATTTT
CASSQEFGENQPQHF